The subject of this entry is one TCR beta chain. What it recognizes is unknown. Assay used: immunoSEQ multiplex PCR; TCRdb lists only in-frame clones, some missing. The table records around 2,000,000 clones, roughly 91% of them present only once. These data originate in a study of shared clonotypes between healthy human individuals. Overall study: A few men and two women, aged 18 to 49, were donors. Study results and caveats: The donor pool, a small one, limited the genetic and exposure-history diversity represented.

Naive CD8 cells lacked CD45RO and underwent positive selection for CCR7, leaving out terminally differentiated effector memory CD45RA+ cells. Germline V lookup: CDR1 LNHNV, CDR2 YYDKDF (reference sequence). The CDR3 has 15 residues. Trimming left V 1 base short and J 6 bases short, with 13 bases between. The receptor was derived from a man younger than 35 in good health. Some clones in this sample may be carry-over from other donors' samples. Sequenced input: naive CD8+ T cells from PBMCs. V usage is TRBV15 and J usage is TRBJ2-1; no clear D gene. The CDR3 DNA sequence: TGTGCCACCAGCAGAGCGCGCACCGCCGGCAATGAGCAGTTCTTC. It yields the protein CATSRARTAGNEQFF.